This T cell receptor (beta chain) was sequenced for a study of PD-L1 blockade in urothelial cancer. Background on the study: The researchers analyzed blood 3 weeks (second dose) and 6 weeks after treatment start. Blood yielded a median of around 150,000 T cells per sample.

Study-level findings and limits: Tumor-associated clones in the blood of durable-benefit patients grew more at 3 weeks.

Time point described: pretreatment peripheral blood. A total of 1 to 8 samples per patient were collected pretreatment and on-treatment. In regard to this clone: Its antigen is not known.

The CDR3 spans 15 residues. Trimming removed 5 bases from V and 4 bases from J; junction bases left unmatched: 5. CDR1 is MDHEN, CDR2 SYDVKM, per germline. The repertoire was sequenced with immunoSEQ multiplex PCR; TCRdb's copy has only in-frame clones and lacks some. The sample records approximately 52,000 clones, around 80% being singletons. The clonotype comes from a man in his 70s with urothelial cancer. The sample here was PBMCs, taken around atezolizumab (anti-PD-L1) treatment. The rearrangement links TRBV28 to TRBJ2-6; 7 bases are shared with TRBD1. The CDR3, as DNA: TGTGCCAGCAGTGAGGGGGCAGCAGGGGCCAACGTCCTGACTTTC. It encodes CASSEGAAGANVLTF.